This TCR beta chain was sequenced during a study of blood T cells in healthy people across ages. Turning to the study itself: For every two T cells, template switching captured about one barcoded beta molecule. Study-wide results and caveats: Estimates of total diversity, which came from one million sequenced T cells, were considered to be underestimates.

Donors ranged from about 6 to 90 years old and were healthy Caucasians in Russia. The sample, roughly 9.1 milliliters of peripheral blood, was drawn from each donor. Trimming removed 1 base from V and 4 bases from J, with 10 bases in between. The CDR3 consists of 14 residues. Together with a sample-barcoded 5' primer, a J-beta primer mix was included in a second PCR lasting roughly 7 to 11 cycles. TCRdb analysed the 5' RACE reads with MiXCR anew, one entry per CDR3 protein. The table lists fewer than 1.5 million distinct CDR3 sequences, around 39% of them singletons, with under 8% in the top ten. A remark on this clonotype: Its target is not known.

Input material: blood. V usage is TRBV12-3 or TRBV12-4 and J usage is TRBJ1-2; D gene unclear. The receptor was derived from a woman under 30 in good health. Here the CDR3 reads CASSLGISGYGYTF. The CDR3 coding sequence is TGTGCCAGCAGTTTAGGGATTTCGGGCTATGGCTACACCTTC.